This TCR beta chain was sequenced during a study of cytomegalovirus exposure and HLA in healthy donors. Study information: Some 90 million unique TCRs from HLA-typed donors were held in an early data release. Caucasian-associated ancestry cluster membership applied to approximately 84% of several hundred genotyped donors.

This PCR relied on a set of 60 Vbeta primers and 13 Jbeta primers. TCRdb's copy holds only in-frame clones and misses some; the assay was immunoSEQ multiplex PCR. The repertoire holds some 180,000 clones, with more than 9.5% as singletons. This clone has a handful of counts. Its specificity is unknown. Study results and caveats: In a later analysis, V- and J-gene trimming of beta chains associated with a DCLRE1C missense variant, replicated independently. The authors enumerated 164 TCR beta chains as linked to cytomegalovirus.

Sequencing was performed on PBMCs. This receptor was taken from a man aged 45-65 years in good health and CMV-seropositive.

CDR3 in amino acids: CASSGRSTGTGVIKLFF. The CDR3 DNA reads as TGTGCCAGCAGCGGCAGATCCACCGGGACAGGGGTTATTAAACTGTTTTTT. The J gene is TRBJ1-4, the V gene TRBV5-6, with 10 bases that match TRBD1. V dropped 4 bases and J dropped 11; count of bases not matched to a gene: 17. CDR3 length: 17 amino acids. The V gene's germline CDR1 is SGHDT and CDR2 YYEEEE. The whole variable domain, filled in from reference TRBV5-6 and TRBJ1-4, reads DAGVTQSPTHLIKTRGQQVTLRCSPKSGHDTVSWYQQALGQGPQFIFQYYEEEERQRGNFPDRFSGHQFPNYSSELNVNALLLGDSALYLCASSGRSTGTGVIKLFFGSGTQLSVL.